Sequencing of this TCR beta chain was carried out in a study of blood T cells in healthy people across ages. Whole-study findings and limits: The study found more naive CD4+ cells and higher diversity in long-lived than aged donors.

Concerning this clonotype itself: Its antigen remains unknown.

The CDR3 runs 15 residues. Each sample yielded at least 5.5 micrograms of PBMC total RNA. Combining a sample-barcoded 5' primer with a J-beta primer mix, a second PCR ran for about 7 to 11 cycles. Each of the samples gave a minimum of 2.5 million paired-end reads that contained CDR3. A single record per CDR3 protein comes from TCRdb applying MiXCR to the 5' RACE reads. The sample contains 1.4 million to 1.5 million distinct CDR3 sequences, approximately 42% of which appear only once. V gene TRBV21-1 combines with J gene TRBJ2-7; the table's D call of TRBD1 was not tested on the DNA. TRBV21-1 is a documented pseudogene. The source material was blood. This clonotype was obtained from a woman aged 18-29 years in good health. The CDR3 coding sequence is TGTGCCAGCAGCACGGGACAGCCGAGCTCCTACGAGCAGTACTTC. Translated, it gives CASSTGQPSSYEQYF.